This is a list of T cell receptor beta chains from one sample in a study of brain T cells in children with intractable seizures. Libraries were prepared by immunoSEQ multiplex PCR; TCRdb keeps only in-frame clonotypes and omits some of them. The sample lists about 340,000 clones, 85% to 95% occurring once. The sample in question was peripheral blood, obtained about 5 months after surgery. The receptors shown here come from a boy younger than two with tuberous sclerosis and intractable seizures. The CDR3 runs from the conserved cysteine through the conserved F or W. The D gene is left open where the match is weak. Rows give clone size only sometimes, using once, few, many, or a class for an expanded clone.

D: TRBD1
J: TRBJ2-7
size: -
V: TRBV30
CDR3: CAWSVGQAYEQYF
DNA: TGTGCCTGGAGTGTGGGACAGGCCTACGAGCAGTACTTC

D: -
J: TRBJ1-6
size: -
V: TRBV7-6
CDR3: CASSPILPGDMRSSYNSPLHF
DNA: TGTGCCAGCAGCCCTATTCTACCCGGAGACATGAGGAGCTCCTATAATTCACCCCTCCACTTT

D: TRBD2
J: TRBJ2-5
size: once
V: TRBV7-8
CDR3: CASSAYLAGGQETQYF
DNA: TGTGCCAGCAGCGCTTACCTAGCGGGCGGCCAAGAGACCCAGTACTTC

D: -
J: TRBJ1-1
size: -
V: TRBV6-5
CDR3: CASSPRGNTEAFF
DNA: TGTGCCAGCAGCCCCAGGGGAAACACTGAAGCTTTCTTT

D: -
J: TRBJ2-5
size: -
V: TRBV20-1
CDR3: CSADSRETQYF
DNA: TGCAGTGCAGACTCCAGGGAGACCCAGTACTTC

D: -
J: TRBJ1-1
size: -
V: TRBV19
CDR3: CASIITGLVNTEAFF
DNA: TGTGCCAGTATCATCACAGGGCTGGTGAACACTGAAGCTTTCTTT

D: TRBD2
J: TRBJ2-5
size: -
V: TRBV6-1
CDR3: CASSEQPGLAQETQYF
DNA: TGTGCCAGCAGTGAACAGCCGGGACTAGCGCAAGAGACCCAGTACTTC

D: -
J: TRBJ2-3
size: -
V: TRBV2
CDR3: CASSVASTDTQYF
DNA: TGTGCCAGCAGTGTGGCTAGCACAGATACGCAGTATTTT

D: -
J: TRBJ2-7
size: -
V: TRBV4-2
CDR3: CASSQEATGTWSYEQYF
DNA: TGTGCCAGCAGCCAAGAGGCGACAGGTACGTGGTCCTACGAGCAGTACTTC

D: -
J: TRBJ2-7
size: -
V: TRBV7-3
CDR3: CASSFHGGGAYEQYF
DNA: TGTGCCAGCAGCTTCCATGGAGGTGGGGCCTACGAGCAGTACTTC

D: -
J: TRBJ1-1
size: -
V: TRBV27
CDR3: CASSLGRVLCAFF
DNA: TGTGCCAGCAGTTTGGGCCGGGTCTTGTGTGCTTTCTTT

D: -
J: TRBJ2-4
size: once
V: TRBV4-1
CDR3: CASRSGTGLGNIQYF
DNA: TGCGCCAGCAGGTCTGGAACAGGGTTGGGAAACATTCAGTACTTC

D: TRBD2
J: TRBJ2-3
size: -
V: TRBV5-1
CDR3: CASSLGRDWWTDTQYF
DNA: TGCGCCAGCAGCCTGGGGAGGGACTGGTGGACAGATACGCAGTATTTT

D: TRBD1
J: TRBJ1-2
size: -
V: TRBV6-5
CDR3: CASSWDSSHNYGYTF
DNA: TGTGCCAGCAGTTGGGACAGTAGCCACAACTATGGCTACACCTTC

D: -
J: TRBJ2-1
size: -
V: TRBV11-2
CDR3: CASSPGQLPGDEQFF
DNA: TGTGCCAGCAGCCCAGGACAGCTCCCAGGGGATGAGCAGTTCTTC

D: -
J: TRBJ2-1
size: -
V: TRBV7-9
CDR3: CASSSTRDNEQFF
DNA: TGTGCCAGCAGCTCCACTAGAGACAATGAGCAGTTCTTC

D: TRBD2
J: TRBJ2-3
size: -
V: TRBV3-1/TRBV3-2
CDR3: CASSPQGAGADTQYF
DNA: TGTGCCAGCAGCCCCCAGGGAGCGGGAGCAGATACGCAGTATTTT

D: -
J: TRBJ2-7
size: -
V: TRBV7-3
CDR3: CASSLSGSSYEQYF
DNA: TGTGCCAGCAGCTTATCAGGGAGCTCCTACGAGCAGTACTTC

D: -
J: TRBJ2-1
size: -
V: TRBV7-2
CDR3: CASSFTGSGVYDNNEQFF
DNA: TGTGCCAGCAGCTTCACAGGGTCAGGAGTCTACGATAACAATGAGCAGTTCTTC

D: -
J: TRBJ1-6
size: -
V: TRBV6-4
CDR3: CASSDRVNSPLHF
DNA: TGTGCCAGCAGTGACAGGGTTAATTCACCCCTCCACTTT

D: -
J: TRBJ1-5
size: -
V: TRBV6-5
CDR3: CASSYAENSNQPQHF
DNA: TGTGCCAGCAGTTACGCGGAGAATAGCAATCAGCCCCAGCATTTT

D: -
J: TRBJ2-3
size: -
V: TRBV5-8
CDR3: CASTSSGSPLDTQYF
DNA: TGTGCCAGCACGTCCTCAGGCAGCCCCTTAGATACGCAGTATTTT

D: -
J: TRBJ2-5
size: -
V: TRBV6-5
CDR3: CASEGWVETQYF
DNA: TGTGCCAGCGAGGGTTGGGTGGAGACCCAGTACTTC

D: -
J: TRBJ1-2
size: -
V: TRBV12-3/TRBV12-4
CDR3: CASSLSGTGYTF
DNA: TGTGCCAGCAGTTTATCGGGGACTGGCTACACCTTC

D: -
J: TRBJ2-1
size: -
V: TRBV6-5
CDR3: CASSQRSSYNEQFF
DNA: TGTGCCAGCAGTCAGAGAAGCTCCTACAATGAGCAGTTCTTC

D: -
J: TRBJ1-1
size: -
V: TRBV5-8
CDR3: CASSFGGGLALPEAFF
DNA: TGTGCCAGCAGCTTTGGTGGTGGGCTCGCTCTACCTGAAGCTTTCTTT

D: -
J: TRBJ1-1
size: -
V: TRBV12-3/TRBV12-4
CDR3: CASSAANTEAFF
DNA: TGTGCCAGCAGTGCGGCGAACACTGAAGCTTTCTTT

D: TRBD1
J: TRBJ1-1
size: once
V: TRBV6-5
CDR3: CASSKPGQGRTEAFF
DNA: TGTGCCAGCAGTAAACCGGGACAGGGAAGGACTGAAGCTTTCTTT

D: -
J: TRBJ1-1
size: -
V: TRBV19
CDR3: CASSIEGIGNTEAFF
DNA: TGTGCCAGTAGTATAGAAGGGATCGGGAACACTGAAGCTTTCTTT

D: TRBD1
J: TRBJ2-3
size: -
V: TRBV6-6
CDR3: CASSYSGTEVTDTQYF
DNA: TGTGCCAGCAGTTATTCCGGGACAGAGGTCACAGATACGCAGTATTTT

D: -
J: TRBJ1-2
size: -
V: TRBV27
CDR3: CASSLGGQSYGYTF
DNA: TGTGCCAGCAGTTTGGGGGGACAATCCTATGGCTACACCTTC

D: -
J: TRBJ2-3
size: once
V: TRBV14
CDR3: CASSLTQAADTQYF
DNA: TGTGCCAGCAGCTTAACCCAGGCCGCCGATACGCAGTATTTT

D: -
J: TRBJ1-4
size: -
V: TRBV11-3
CDR3: CASTVKVFDEKLFF
DNA: TGTGCCAGCACCGTTAAGGTGTTTGATGAAAAACTGTTTTTT

D: -
J: TRBJ2-7
size: -
V: TRBV9
CDR3: CASSVEDGYEQYF
DNA: TGTGCCAGCAGCGTCGAGGACGGTTACGAGCAGTACTTC

D: -
J: TRBJ1-2
size: -
V: TRBV6-5
CDR3: CASTDIGQHGYTF
DNA: TGTGCCAGCACCGACATTGGGCAACATGGCTACACCTTC

D: -
J: TRBJ2-7
size: -
V: TRBV7-9
CDR3: CASSFSRAPSSYEQYF
DNA: TGTGCCAGCAGCTTCTCGAGAGCGCCAAGCTCCTACGAGCAGTACTTC

D: -
J: TRBJ1-1
size: -
V: TRBV28
CDR3: CASSLPSRRANTEAFF
DNA: TGTGCCAGCAGTTTACCCTCACGAAGGGCGAACACTGAAGCTTTCTTT

D: TRBD2
J: TRBJ2-3
size: -
V: TRBV7-2
CDR3: CASSPQRGRGVLGTQYF
DNA: TGTGCCAGCAGCCCCCAGCGCGGGAGGGGGGTTCTGGGAACGCAGTATTTT

D: TRBD2
J: TRBJ2-1
size: -
V: TRBV2
CDR3: CASWVVRGLAGVVSYNEQFF
DNA: TGTGCCAGCTGGGTAGTTCGGGGACTAGCGGGAGTGGTGTCCTACAATGAGCAGTTCTTC

D: TRBD1
J: TRBJ2-7
size: -
V: TRBV7-8
CDR3: CASSPPPGQFIPYEQYF
DNA: TGTGCCAGCAGCCCTCCCCCGGGACAGTTTATACCCTACGAGCAGTACTTC

D: TRBD1
J: TRBJ2-7
size: -
V: TRBV5-6
CDR3: CASSLEGAGYEQYF
DNA: TGTGCCAGCAGCTTGGAGGGGGCTGGGTACGAGCAGTACTTC

D: -
J: TRBJ1-4
size: -
V: TRBV3-1/TRBV3-2
CDR3: CASSQVGGLSATGFNEKLFF
DNA: TGTGCCAGCAGCCAAGTGGGTGGGCTTTCGGCGACAGGCTTTAATGAAAAACTGTTTTTT